These 10 T cell receptor beta chains came from one sample sequenced in a study of blood T cell repertoires in COVID-19. Assay used: immunoSEQ multiplex PCR; TCRdb lists only in-frame clones, some missing. The sample contains roughly 300,000 clones, around 87% of which appear only once. The sequenced material came from peripheral blood. These TCRs come from a woman aged 45-59 years who had recovered from COVID-19.

A single count supports this clone. The CDR3 DNA reads TGTGCCATCAACCCGGGGACAGGGAGAGGCGAGCAGTACTTC. This codes for CAINPGTGRGEQYF. The chain is built from TRBV28 and TRBJ2-7, with TRBD1 identical over 9 bases. CDR1 is MDHEN and CDR2 is SYDVKM in the germline V gene. V lost 10 bases, J lost 6 bases, and 13 bases stayed unmatched. The CDR3 is made up of 14 amino acids.

This chain joins TRBV13 and TRBJ2-7, with a possible D match to TRBD1 (5 bases). Trimming removed 2 bases from V and 6 bases from J, with 14 bases in between. This CDR3 is 14 amino acids long. Germline V gene lookup returns CDR1 PRHDT and CDR2 FYEKMQ (reference sequence). The CDR3 loop reads CASSLQGRSGEQYF. The CDR3 DNA follows: TGTGCCAGCAGCTTACAGGGTCGGTCGGGCGAGCAGTACTTC.

DNA for the CDR3: TGTGCCAGCAGCGGGCCGGACTATGGCTACACCTTC. The encoded protein is CASSGPDYGYTF. The rearrangement links TRBV5-4 to TRBJ1-2, with no clear D. Germline V gives CDR1 SGHNT, CDR2 YYREEE (reference sequence). This CDR3 is built from 12 residues. V shed 4 bases and J shed 3 bases, with 7 bases lying between them.

This clone was recorded at least ten times. The chain couples TRBV10-3 to TRBJ2-7; 12 nucleotides match TRBD2. V shed 10 bases, J shed 4 bases, and the junction held 5 bases outside the gene matches. Germline V gene data show CDR1 as ENHRY and CDR2 as SYGVKD. The CDR3 runs to 13 residues. CDR3 DNA: TGTGCCACCAGACTAGCGGGAGAATACGAGCAGTACTTC. Protein sequence: CATRLAGEYEQYF.

J is TRBJ2-1 and V is TRBV29-1; 15 positions agree with TRBD2. The CDR3 has 17 amino acids. The trim removed 2 bases at V and 2 bases at J, leaving 4 bases unmatched. Germline V gene lookup returns CDR1 SQVTM and CDR2 ANQGSEA. CDR3 sequence reads: CSVEPRTSGRAYNEQFF. The DNA for the CDR3 is TGCAGCGTTGAACCAAGGACTAGCGGGAGGGCCTACAATGAGCAGTTCTTC.

J is TRBJ1-4 and V is TRBV7-2; TRBD1 might be the D (6 bases). The CDR3 extends over 13 amino acids. V was trimmed by 4 bases and J by 8 bases, leaving 11 bases between them. Germline-derived CDR1 and CDR2 are SGHTA and FQGNSA. CDR3 sequence reads: CASSSGHGEKLFF. In nucleotides, the CDR3 is TGTGCCAGCAGCTCGGGACATGGGGAAAAACTGTTTTTT.

The rearrangement links TRBV4-3 to TRBJ2-3, with unresolved D. Deletions cut 0 bases from V and 9 bases from J, with 10 bases between. This CDR3 region has 13 residues. Germline values: CDR1 LGHNA, CDR2 YSLEER. As DNA, the CDR3 is TGCGCCAGCAGCCAAGATCGCTACGCCACGCAGTATTTT. It is translated as CASSQDRYATQYF.

The chain couples TRBV7-2 to TRBJ1-4; D is possibly TRBD1 (5 bases). V dropped 5 bases and J dropped 7 bases, with 14 bases sitting between them. This CDR3 has 14 amino acids. The germline V gene has CDR1 SGHTA and CDR2 FQGNSA. Here the CDR3 reads CASSNRGGGEKLFF. The CDR3 DNA follows: TGTGCCAGCAGCAATCGGGGGGGAGGTGAAAAACTGTTTTTT.

This chain links TRBV9 with TRBJ2-5; weak D call: TRBD1 (6 bases). Germline CDR1 SGDLS, CDR2 YYNGEE. V was clipped by 3 bases and J by 1 base, with 16 bases between them. The CDR3 length is 16 residues. The CDR3 sequence is CASSEGVANSQETQYF. The CDR3 DNA sequence: TGTGCCAGCAGCGAGGGGGTGGCGAACAGCCAAGAGACCCAGTACTTC.

This chain links TRBV18 with TRBJ1-2, with 7 bases matching TRBD1. The CDR3 consists of 14 residues. The trim removed 5 bases at V and 10 bases at J, leaving 13 bases unmatched. Germline V CDR1 and CDR2: KGHSH, LQKENI. The CDR3 DNA reads as TGTGCCAGCTCAACCAGAGACAGGGACCTGTTCTACACCTTC. This gives the protein CASSTRDRDLFYTF. Using reference TRBV18 and TRBJ1-2 for the parts outside the CDR3, the full variable domain is NAGVMQNPRHLVRRRGQEARLRCSPMKGHSHVYWYRQLPEEGLKFMVYLQKENIIDESGMPKERFSAEFPKEGPSILRIQQVVRGDSAAYFCASSTRDRDLFYTFGSGTRLTVV.